This T cell receptor (beta chain) was sequenced for a study of shared clonotypes between healthy human individuals (dated by TCRdb to about 2020). Context from the whole study: The cohort included a few men and two women between 18 and 49 years of age. For each donor, CD4 naive and CD4 memory were each given three plates, CD8 naive was given two plates, and CD8 memory was given one plate. To estimate repertoire size and how much clonotypes are shared between individuals, the study performed deep sequencing of blood TCR repertoires from a few healthy adults. Different laboratories and diverse techniques were used to prepare libraries and sequence TCR repertoires, to increase sequencing depth and limit assay-specific biases. Each donor's leukapheresis produced roughly between about 0.8 and 10 billion PBMCs.

Using the deep immunoSEQ assay, TCR CDR3 regions were amplified from genomic DNA by multiplex PCR. For each cell subset, the extracted genomic DNA was distributed evenly across all wells of several immunoSEQ 96-well plates, and each plate served as one replicate. For sorted subsets, 150 to 250 ng genomic DNA, equal to tens of thousands of T cell genomes, was loaded into each replicate PCR. Purified libraries were quantified with a Qubit 3.0 fluorometer, sized on a Bioanalyzer 2100, and re-quantified with the KAPA Library Quantification kit. Each immunoSEQ 96-well plate was sequenced on its own single-read 150-cycle Illumina NextSeq 550 flow cell. Per the original workflow: Because only junctional sequences without quality scores were contained in the immunoSEQ output, filtering matching that applied to full-length reads could not be performed. Sequences were annotated with PyIR, a Python wrapper for IgBLAST v1.9, and V/J genes and CDR3 were assigned using IMGT germline references. Reads with weak V/J assignments (E-value above 1e-6), missing CDR3, stop codons, out-of-frame junctions, or ambiguous translated residues were removed. V3J clonotypes were defined by identical inferred V gene, J gene, and CDR3 amino acid sequence. To compute the percentage overlap between repertoires, the number of shared unique clonotypes was divided by the size of the smaller repertoire. Three approaches were used to assess repertoire richness: RTK rarefaction, the Chao1 estimator, and Recon v2.1 estimates of unobserved clonotypes. Generation probabilities for all TCRbeta clonotypes obtained by the gDNA method from several donors were computed using OLGA. This immuneACCESS table, as held by TCRdb, lists in-frame sequences with V and J called but not all clones. Of the missing ones, under half trace to an unresolved V gene in checked studies; the others have no known cause. V and J calls and clone size follow that table, whereas D and trimming were derived from the DNA. Within this sample are 2 million to 2.5 million clones, with over 90% of them counted one time only. The top ten clonotypes cover under 0.45% of the sample.

Healthy HIV-negative adults with no recently reported acute infections or vaccinations were included as donors. All donors were Caucasian adults living in Nashville, Tennessee, USA. CD4+ T cells were enriched through magnetic negative selection, after which naive cells were positively selected on CD45RA and the remaining negative fraction served as the memory subset. Blood was collected by leukapheresis, and PBMCs were isolated by Ficoll-Histopaque density gradient centrifugation and then cryopreserved in liquid nitrogen vapor phase. Purity and quantity of every magnetically sorted T cell population were checked by analytical flow cytometry. Genomic DNA was isolated from each sorted fraction and quantified by UV absorbance on a Nanodrop 2000c. For this clone: Its binding antigen is unknown. No clone much larger than this one lies a single base away; base qualities are absent.

Trimming removed 7 bases from V and 0 bases from J; the gene matches leave 15 bases unexplained. The germline V gene provides CDR1 MDHEN and CDR2 SYDVKM. The CDR3 spans 17 residues, from the cysteine through the phenylalanine. Only the CDR3 DNA stays, 51 bases, in frame from base 1. The paper's findings and limits, for the study overall: The small number of donors limited the genetic and exposure-history diversity represented. Compared with non-shared clonotypes, clonotypes shared by all four sorted-subset donors had higher generation probabilities. Rarefaction of sorted-subset datasets indicated incomplete sequencing despite the large sequencing depth. Based on pairwise subsampling, the degree of clonotype sharing among donors was expected to be affected by sequencing depth. Across a few donors, roughly 5% of naive CD4, 3% to 4% of naive CD8, approximately 2.5% of memory CD4, and approximately 0.4% of memory CD8 clonotypes were shared. Sampling was limited to blood, and TCR repertoires in tissue likely differ from TCR repertoires in blood. Larger estimated clonotype richness was generally found for naive subsets than for memory subsets.

The chain couples TRBV28 to TRBJ2-7, with 7 bases in between that match TRBD1. This TCR was recovered from a man between 18 and 29 years old in good health. Some clones in this sample may be carry-over from other donors' samples. The sample consisted of naive CD4+ T cells from PBMCs. Taken with the paper, the label for cell subset or site translates to: CD45RA+ positively selected. The DNA reads as follows: TGTGCCAGCACCCCGATTTTAGGGGGACAGTCCTCCTACGAGCAGTACTTC. It translates as CASTPILGGQSSYEQYF.